The 29 T cell receptor beta chains reported below all come from one sample, sequenced in a study of shared clonotypes between healthy human individuals. Measured with immunoSEQ multiplex PCR; TCRdb has only the in-frame clones, and not every one. Here the sample spans around 1.6 million clones, roughly 98% being singletons. The sample was naive CD4+ T cells sorted from blood. Regarding subset: CD45RA+ positively selected. These receptors came from a man aged 25-45 years in good health.

This clone appeared once. The chain links TRBV14 to TRBJ2-7; 8 positions agree with TRBD1. V lost 1 base to trimming and J lost 7 bases; unmatched junction nucleotides: 6. The V gene's germline CDR1 is SGHDN and CDR2 FVKESK. This CDR3 spans 14 amino acids. The CDR3 DNA sequence: TGTGCCAGCAGCCAAGCCCAGGGGGCAGGGGAGCAGTACTTC. It is translated as CASSQAQGAGEQYF.

The V gene is TRBV18, the J gene TRBJ1-1, with a weak D call TRBD1 (5 bases). Germline V gene data show CDR1 as KGHSH and CDR2 as LQKENI. The CDR3 is made up of 17 amino acids. Trimming stripped 0 bases from V and 1 base from J, with 15 bases between. The CDR3 nucleotides are TGTGCCAGCTCACCACCGAGGCTCGACAGCGGGAACACTGAAGCTTTCTTT. This sequence encodes CASSPPRLDSGNTEAFF.

The CDR3 loop reads CASSQDLDRATNEKLFF. CDR3 nucleotides: TGCGCCAGCAGCCAAGATCTGGACAGAGCAACTAATGAAAAACTGTTTTTT. The V call is TRBV4-1, the J call TRBJ1-4; D is perhaps TRBD1 (6 bases). V lost 0 bases and J 0 bases, leaving 11 bases between the germline ends. Germline CDR1 MGHRA, CDR2 YSYEKL. CDR3 length: 17 amino acids.

The rearrangement links TRBV27 to TRBJ2-7; TRBD2 aligns across 7 bases. Germline CDR1 and CDR2: MNHEY and SMNVEV (reference sequence). CDR3 length: 16 residues. V lost 4 bases and J lost 3; bases outside the gene matches: 12. The CDR3 sequence is CASSSPPGRELYEQYF. For the CDR3, the DNA is TGTGCCAGCAGTTCCCCCCCTGGGCGGGAGCTCTACGAGCAGTACTTC.

This rearrangement joins TRBV6-6 to TRBJ1-4; no reliable D call. Trimming cost V 2 bases and J 0 bases, with 7 bases left between them. The CDR3 loop spans 15 amino acids. Germline V gives CDR1 MNHNY, CDR2 SVGAGI (reference sequence). The CDR3 nucleotides are TGTGCCAGCAGTTACGTGGGAGCAACTAATGAAAAACTGTTTTTT. This sequence encodes CASSYVGATNEKLFF.

This clone appeared a single time. The chain carries TRBV9 and TRBJ2-1; 7 bases agree with TRBD2. The junction had 7 bases not matched to a gene; V was cut back by 5 bases and J by 5 bases. The CDR3 sequence is 14 residues long. Germline V gene sequence: CDR1 SGDLS, CDR2 YYNGEE. For the CDR3, the DNA is TGTGCCAGCAGTGCCGGGAGGAGAGACAATGAGCAGTTCTTC. Translating gives CASSAGRRDNEQFF.

Of note for this clone: This sample also contains other DNA sequences that code for the same CDR3. The chain links TRBV19 to TRBJ2-1; no clear D gene. The CDR3 runs to 12 residues. Per germline, CDR1 LNHDA and CDR2 SQIVND (reference sequence). V gave up 2 bases and J gave up 7 bases, with 6 bases separating them. The CDR3 here is CASSIQRNEQFF. The DNA for the CDR3 is TGTGCCAGTAGTATACAGAGGAATGAGCAGTTCTTC.

V and J are TRBV5-1 and TRBJ2-1; 11 nucleotides line up with TRBD2. Germline V gene sequence: CDR1 SGHRS, CDR2 YFSETQ. V shed 0 bases, J shed 7 bases, and the junction held 6 bases outside the gene matches. The CDR3 sequence is 16 residues long. CDR3 nucleotides: TGCGCCAGCAGCTTGGCCCTAGCGGGAGGAGGGAATGAGCAGTTCTTC. Translated: CASSLALAGGGNEQFF. The complete variable domain, with remaining parts taken from reference TRBV5-1 and TRBJ2-1, reads KAGVTQTPRYLIKTRGQQVTLSCSPISGHRSVSWYQQTPGQGLQFLFEYFSETQRNKGNFPGRFSGRQFSNSRSEMNVSTLELGDSALYLCASSLALAGGGNEQFFGPGTRLTVL.

This clone was counted once. The rearrangement links TRBV5-1 to TRBJ1-4; a possible D gene is TRBD1 (5 bases). Germline V gene lookup returns CDR1 SGHRS and CDR2 YFSETQ. The CDR3 spans 16 residues. Trimming removed 3 bases at V and 3 bases at J, with 15 bases between. CDR3 nucleotides: TGCGCCAGCAGCTCGGATTATGGGGCCGCTAATGAAAAACTGTTTTTT. It specifies CASSSDYGAANEKLFF.

About this clone itself: One end of the junction does not line up with germline, which may come from a read error. The rearrangement joins TRBV7-2 to TRBJ2-3; TRBD1 or TRBD2 may be the D gene (6 bases each). CDR1 and CDR2 from the germline V gene are SGHTA and FQGNSA. This CDR3 is built from 14 residues. CDR3 bases: TGTGCCAGCACCTTAATTAGGGGGGTAGATACGCAGTATTTT. Its protein product is CASTLIRGVDTQYF.

The V gene is TRBV2, the J gene TRBJ2-3, with D perhaps matching TRBD1 or TRBD2 (5 bases each). This CDR3 comprises 13 residues. The germline gives CDR1 SNHLY, CDR2 FYNNEI. V lost 6 bases to trimming and J lost 3 bases, with 10 bases between them. The CDR3 reads CASRFGGTDTQYF. The DNA of the CDR3 is TGTGCCAGCAGGTTTGGGGGAACAGATACGCAGTATTTT.

The rearrangement joins TRBV18 to TRBJ2-3, with TRBD2 matching over 11 bases. The CDR3 extends over 18 amino acids. Trimming cost V 6 bases and J 0 bases; bases outside gene matches: 11. Per germline, CDR1 KGHSH and CDR2 LQKENI. The CDR3 DNA sequence: TGTGCCAGCTCGCGCGATCCGACTAGCGGGACTAGCACAGATACGCAGTATTTT. Protein: CASSRDPTSGTSTDTQYF.

This clone was counted once. J is TRBJ2-1 and V is TRBV6-1; D unresolved. This CDR3 has 15 amino acids. Trimming stripped 2 bases from V and 6 bases from J, with 14 bases between. Per germline, CDR1 MNHNS and CDR2 SASEGT. The CDR3 region is CASSEPAHGRNEQFF. As DNA, the CDR3 is TGTGCCAGCAGTGAACCAGCACACGGTCGCAATGAGCAGTTCTTC.

The CDR3 loop reads CASRRAQGLAYEQYF. CDR3 DNA sequence: TGTGCCAGCAGAAGGGCCCAGGGGCTAGCCTACGAGCAGTACTTC. J is TRBJ2-7 and V is TRBV6-5, with D maybe TRBD1 (6 bases). The CDR3 is 15 residues long. Trimming pared 6 bases from V and 2 bases from J, leaving 17 bases between. Looked up from germline, CDR1 is MNHEY and CDR2 is SVGAGI.

V usage is TRBV12-5 and J usage is TRBJ2-1, with D possibly being TRBD1 (5 bases). V lost 7 bases and J 3 bases, leaving 7 bases between the germline ends. Germline V gives CDR1 LGHNT, CDR2 FRNRAP. The CDR3 has 12 residues. The CDR3 region is CASVDSYNEQFF. As DNA, the CDR3 is TGTGCTAGTGTTGACAGCTACAATGAGCAGTTCTTC.

This chain joins TRBV2 and TRBJ1-2; 7 bases match TRBD1. J was trimmed by 7 bases and V by 4 bases; bases with no gene match: 12. The CDR3 totals 15 residues. Germline CDR1 is SNHLY and CDR2 is FYNNEI. The CDR3 loop is CASSVDRRTVFGYTF. CDR3 DNA: TGTGCCAGCAGTGTGGACAGGCGGACGGTATTTGGCTACACCTTC.

This clone was seen only once. One junction end disagrees with the germline gene, perhaps due to a read error. The chain employs TRBV7-2 and TRBJ2-2; D may be TRBD2 (5 bases). Looked up from germline, CDR1 is SGHTA and CDR2 is FQGNSA. This CDR3 contains 14 residues. This CDR3 reads CASSAGKNTGVLFF. The CDR3 region has the DNA TGTGCCAGCAGTGCCGGGAAAAACACCGGGGTGCTGTTTTTT.

This clone was recorded only once. The chain couples TRBV19 to TRBJ1-4; D might be TRBD1 (5 bases). V was trimmed by 4 bases and J by 4 bases, leaving 7 bases between them. This CDR3 region has 13 residues. Per the germline V gene, CDR1 is LNHDA and CDR2 is SQIVND (reference sequence). CDR3 sequence reads: CASSTGRNEKLFF. CDR3 DNA: TGTGCCAGTAGTACGGGACGTAATGAAAAACTGTTTTTT.

The chain uses TRBV5-5 and TRBJ2-2; 9 positions agree with TRBD2. The CDR3 length is 17 residues. With V trimmed by 4 bases and J by 0 bases, 7 bases remained unmatched. Germline values: CDR1 SGHKS, CDR2 YYEKEE (reference sequence). CDR3 in DNA: TGTGCCAGCAGCCCGTTTCCTAGCGGGGCGAACACCGGGGAGCTGTTTTTT. This sequence encodes CASSPFPSGANTGELFF.

The chain couples TRBV5-4 to TRBJ2-6; 8 bases are a match to TRBD2. V was pared by 0 bases and J by 1 base, with 9 bases of the junction left unmatched. CDR1 and CDR2 from the germline V gene are SGHNT and YYREEE (reference sequence). The CDR3 spans 19 residues. The CDR3 bases are TGTGCCAGCAGCTTGGATAGGGGAGCGGGAGTTTCTGGGGCCAACGTCCTGACTTTC. This codes for CASSLDRGAGVSGANVLTF.

The V gene is TRBV4-1, the J gene TRBJ2-1; the D gene is possibly TRBD1 (5 bases). The CDR3 has 14 residues. V lost 1 base and J 9 bases, leaving 13 bases between the germline ends. Germline CDR1 is MGHRA and CDR2 is YSYEKL. CDR3 amino acids: CASSQGLRGGEQFF. The CDR3 DNA sequence: TGCGCCAGCAGCCAAGGTTTAAGGGGCGGTGAGCAGTTCTTC.

The chain is built from TRBV5-1 and TRBJ2-6; D possibly corresponds to TRBD2 (5 bases). The CDR3 length is 18 residues. Trimming stripped 0 bases from V and 0 bases from J, with 13 bases between. Looked up from germline, CDR1 is SGHRS and CDR2 is YFSETQ. The DNA of the CDR3 is TGCGCCAGCAGCTTGGTAGGGAGATTGCCCTCTGGGGCCAACGTCCTGACTTTC. This gives the protein CASSLVGRLPSGANVLTF. Combining the CDR3 with reference TRBV5-1 and TRBJ2-6 gives the whole variable domain KAGVTQTPRYLIKTRGQQVTLSCSPISGHRSVSWYQQTPGQGLQFLFEYFSETQRNKGNFPGRFSGRQFSNSRSEMNVSTLELGDSALYLCASSLVGRLPSGANVLTFGAGSRLTVL.

The CDR3 nucleotides are TGTGCCAGCAGTTACATTAGCGGAGCCTACGAGCAGTACTTC. Translated: CASSYISGAYEQYF. The chain uses TRBV6-6 and TRBJ2-7; D perhaps matches TRBD2 (6 bases). Trimming stripped 2 bases from V and 2 bases from J, with 10 bases between. Germline V gene lookup returns CDR1 MNHNY and CDR2 SVGAGI (reference sequence). There are 14 residues in the CDR3.

The rearrangement joins TRBV29-1 to TRBJ1-1; 8 bases are a match to TRBD1. The CDR3 loop spans 14 amino acids. V lost 6 bases, J lost 5 bases, and 11 bases stayed unmatched. In germline, CDR1 is SQVTM, CDR2 ANQGSEA. The CDR3 loop reads CSVRGTGGWTEAFF. Here the CDR3 DNA reads TGCAGCGTGCGGGGTACAGGGGGTTGGACTGAAGCTTTCTTT.

This clone came up once. The chain links TRBV5-5 to TRBJ2-5; D perhaps matches TRBD1 (6 bases). Germline CDR1 SGHKS, CDR2 YYEKEE (reference sequence). The CDR3 totals 14 residues. V lost 0 bases to trimming and J lost 3 bases, with 9 bases between them. CDR3 bases: TGTGCCAGCAGCTTGGTTGCAGGGGAAGAGACCCAGTACTTC. Translating it yields CASSLVAGEETQYF.

V gene TRBV9 combines with J gene TRBJ2-1; 13 bases agree with TRBD2. The trim removed 4 bases at V and 0 bases at J, leaving 10 bases unmatched. The CDR3 loop spans 19 amino acids. The germline V gene encodes CDR1 SGDLS and CDR2 YYNGEE. The chain's CDR3 is CASSLRLAGGSSSYNEQFF. CDR3 in DNA: TGTGCCAGCAGCTTAAGACTAGCGGGAGGCTCGAGCTCCTACAATGAGCAGTTCTTC.

V and J are TRBV16 and TRBJ1-2, with D uncertain. Germline V CDR1 and CDR2: KGHSY, FQNENV. The CDR3 totals 15 residues. Trimming cost V 2 bases and J 4 bases, with 14 bases left between them. This chain's CDR3 is CASSQETNSAYGYTF. DNA of the CDR3: TGTGCCAGCAGCCAAGAGACAAACAGCGCCTATGGCTACACCTTC.

This clone showed up just once. The gene calls are TRBV9 and TRBJ2-5; D possibly uses TRBD1 or TRBD2 (5 bases each). V was trimmed by 1 base and J by 1 base, leaving 20 bases between them. Germline CDR1 is SGDLS and CDR2 is YYNGEE. CDR3 length: 18 amino acids. DNA of the CDR3: TGTGCCAGCAGCGTAAGGGGCGGCGGAGGACGCGGCCAAGAGACCCAGTACTTC. It translates to CASSVRGGGGRGQETQYF.

The chain recombines TRBV18 with TRBJ2-4, with 9 bases matching TRBD2. The V and J ends lost 6 bases and 0 bases, in that order; junction bases with no gene match: 9. Germline V gene data show CDR1 as KGHSH and CDR2 as LQKENI. This CDR3 has 17 amino acids. The CDR3 DNA sequence: TGTGCCAGCTCGCCTGTAGCGGGAGCGGTAGCCAAAAACATTCAGTACTTC. Protein sequence: CASSPVAGAVAKNIQYF. The full variable domain, rest sourced from reference TRBV18 and TRBJ2-4, is NAGVMQNPRHLVRRRGQEARLRCSPMKGHSHVYWYRQLPEEGLKFMVYLQKENIIDESGMPKERFSAEFPKEGPSILRIQQVVRGDSAAYFCASSPVAGAVAKNIQYFGAGTRLSVL.